Below, one TCR beta chain is given with its context. The hyperthyroidism was newly diagnosed and had lasted under 2 months; the patients were aged 18 to 65. Not enrolled were patients with uncontrolled infection, other autoimmune disease, pregnancy or lactation. This sample holds PBMCs from roughly 10 ml fresh peripheral blood. This sample was taken from a study of T cells in Graves' hyperthyroidism and ophthalmopathy. V was clipped by 5 bases and J by 8 bases, with 13 bases between them. Germline values: CDR1 MNHNS, CDR2 SASEGT. The length of the CDR3 is 13 residues. Amplified TCR beta CDR3 regions came from RNA transcripts. HTBI primers were the set used in a first-round RT-PCR of the TCR CDR3. TCRdb re-called the multiplex PCR reads through MiXCR, storing one row per CDR3 protein. In the table there are hundreds of thousands of distinct CDR3 sequences, roughly 15% of which are singletons.

This TCR derives from a woman in her 30s with Graves' hyperthyroidism. This chain uses TRBV6-1 with TRBJ1-5; TRBD1 might be the D (6 bases). The sample taken for sequencing was blood. This CDR3 reads CASSRGTSEPQHF. The CDR3 nucleotides are TGTGCCAGCAGTAGGGGGACATCGGAGCCCCAGCATTTT.